Below, one T cell receptor (beta chain) is given with its context. This entry is derived from a study of monozygotic twins with inflammatory bowel disease. For every TCR library, approximately 4,000 ng of total RNA was used. From the 5' RACE reads, TCRdb lists one entry per CDR3 protein and no DNA. The table lists some 330,000 distinct CDR3 sequences. This clonotype originated in a human donor with ulcerative colitis or Crohn's disease, or a healthy co-twin of an affected twin (not recorded which). Sequences were obtained from blood.

This chain's CDR3 is CASSLGAGGQFRPQHF. The rearrangement uses TRBV5-5 and TRBJ1-5; the TRBD1 assignment by TCRdb is unverifiable without DNA. CDR1 and CDR2 (germline): SGHKS, YYEKEE (reference sequence). CDR3 size: 16 residues.